This T cell receptor (beta chain) is drawn from a study of T-cell memory formation after mild COVID-19. Comments on this clonotype: Its antigen remains unknown.

V lost 6 bases, J lost 7 bases, and 7 bases stayed unmatched. CDR1 is SGHRS, CDR2 YFSETQ, per germline. The CDR3 runs 15 residues. General observations from the study: Memory cells collected pre-infection included some clones that later responded, suggesting cross-reactive memory joined. The study found balanced CD4/CD8 in clones contracting day 15 to 85 and a CD4+ lean in later expanders.

5'RACE, which relied on constant-segment primers, yielded TCR alpha and TCR beta cDNA libraries carrying sample barcodes and UMIs. One entry per CDR3 protein results from TCRdb running MiXCR on the 5' RACE reads. The table records fewer than 110,000 distinct CDR3 sequences, roughly an eighth of them present only once. This clonotype was sampled from a man younger than 35 who had mild COVID-19 (a few samples of this study predate the infection). Cell type and time point are not known. The V gene is TRBV5-1, the J gene TRBJ2-1; the match to TRBD2 covers 13 bases. Material for sequencing was PBMCs or a T cell subset sorted from them (not recorded which). CDR3 nucleotides: TGCGCCAGCACCACTAGCGGGGGGGCGCTGAATGAGCAGTTCTTC. Its translation: CASTTSGGALNEQFF.